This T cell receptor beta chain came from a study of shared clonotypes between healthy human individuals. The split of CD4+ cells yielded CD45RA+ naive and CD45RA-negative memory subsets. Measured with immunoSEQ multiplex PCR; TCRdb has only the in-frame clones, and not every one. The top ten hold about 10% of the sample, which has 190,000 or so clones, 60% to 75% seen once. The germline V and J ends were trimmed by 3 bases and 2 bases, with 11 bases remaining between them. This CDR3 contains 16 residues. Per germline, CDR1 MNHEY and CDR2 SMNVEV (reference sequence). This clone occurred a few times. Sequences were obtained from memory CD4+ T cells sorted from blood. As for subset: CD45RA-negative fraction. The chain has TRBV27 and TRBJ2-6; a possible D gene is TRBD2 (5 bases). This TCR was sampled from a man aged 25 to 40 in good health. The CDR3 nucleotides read TGTGCCAGCAGTTTTCGATCCGGGGCTGGGGCCAACGTCCTGACTTTC. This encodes CASSFRSGAGANVLTF.